The 17 T cell receptor beta chains below all came from one sample that was sequenced in a study of T-cell reconstitution after alpha-beta-depleted transplantation in children. Unique molecular identifiers were built into the TCRbeta library. TCRdb used MiXCR to reprocess the PCR reads, holding one entry per CDR3 protein. The sample lists hundreds of thousands of distinct CDR3 sequences; under 12% were seen once. Sequences were derived from PBMCs, sampled before TCRalphabeta/CD19-depleted stem cell transplant. Receptors originate from a child aged 2 to 10 with inherited bone marrow failure, due to receive a stem cell transplant.

This clonotype showed up many times. This rearrangement joins TRBV12-3 or TRBV12-4 to TRBJ2-1; D may be TRBD2 (5 bases). The CDR3 is 16 amino acids. Trimming removed 5 bases from V and 0 bases from J, with 14 bases in between. The CDR3 sequence: CASSPGVAGSYNEQFF. CDR3 nucleotides: TGTGCCAGCAGTCCCGGGGTAGCCGGCTCCTACAATGAGCAGTTCTTC.

This clonotype occurred many times. The chain links TRBV27 to TRBJ2-7; D is unresolved. V lost 5 bases and J 2 bases, leaving 16 bases between the germline ends. The germline CDR1 and CDR2 sequences are MNHEY and SMNVEV (reference sequence). The CDR3 loop spans 15 amino acids. The CDR3 protein is CASSPPGRYAYEQYF. The CDR3, as DNA: TGTGCCAGCAGTCCCCCGGGCAGGTACGCCTACGAGCAGTACTTC.

Many counts were recorded for this clonotype. The chain employs TRBV7-8 and TRBJ2-1; D ambiguous. The CDR3 runs to 14 residues. Trimming removed 8 bases from V and 0 bases from J, with 11 bases in between. Germline CDR1 and CDR2: SGHVS and FQNEAQ. For the CDR3, the DNA is TGTGCCAGCCGCGAGCAGAGCTCCTACAATGAGCAGTTCTTC. It specifies CASREQSSYNEQFF.

This clonotype was seen many times. The rearrangement links TRBV6-5 to TRBJ1-2; the match to TRBD1 covers 9 bases. In germline, CDR1 is MNHEY, CDR2 SVGAGI. V lost 2 bases, J lost 5 bases, and 9 bases stayed unmatched. The CDR3 is made up of 16 amino acids. The CDR3, as DNA: TGTGCCAGCAGTTACCACGGGACAGGGTATAGGTATGGCTACACCTTC. Translating gives CASSYHGTGYRYGYTF.

The chain recombines TRBV29-1 with TRBJ2-1; TRBD2 matches at 16 bases. V dropped 4 bases and J dropped 4; count of bases not matched to a gene: 22. CDR3 length equals 22 residues. Looked up from germline, CDR1 is SQVTM and CDR2 is ANQGSEA. The CDR3 bases are TGCAGCGTTGGAAGGGTCGGGCGGCCCGGGACTAGCGGGAGGGCCTGGTACAATGAGCAGTTCTTC. Translation: CSVGRVGRPGTSGRAWYNEQFF.

The gene calls are TRBV6-9 and TRBJ2-3, with TRBD2 matching 10 bases. The junction had 11 bases not matched to a gene; V was cut back by 10 bases and J by 4 bases. There are 15 residues in the CDR3. CDR1 and CDR2 (germline): MNHGY, SVAAGI. The CDR3 sequence: CAILGGSGRSDTQYF. DNA of the CDR3: TGTGCCATCCTTGGGGGTAGCGGGAGGTCAGATACGCAGTATTTT.

For this clonotype: A much larger clone lies a single base off, so this may be a read error. V usage is TRBV12-3 or TRBV12-4 and J usage is TRBJ2-4; maybe TRBD2 (7 bases). The CDR3 has 16 amino acids. CDR3 sequence reads: CASSLRGALAKNNQYF. The DNA for the CDR3 is TGTGCCAGCAGTTTACGGGGGGCCCTAGCCAAAAACAATCAGTACTTC.

This clonotype was detected only a few times. The chain is built from TRBV27 and TRBJ2-1; 7 nucleotides match TRBD2. Losses at the gene ends were 4 bases for V and 0 bases for J; bases not matched to a gene: 6. The CDR3 sequence is 16 residues long. CDR1 is MNHEY, CDR2 SMNVEV, per germline (reference sequence). The CDR3 nucleotides are TGTGCCAGCAGTTCTGGGGGGGAATTCTCCTACAATGAGCAGTTCTTC. This codes for CASSSGGEFSYNEQFF.

The sample holds many counts of this clonotype. This chain joins TRBV4-1 and TRBJ2-7; TRBD2 aligns across 11 bases. The CDR3 has 15 amino acids. Germline CDR1 and CDR2: MGHRA and YSYEKL. V was pared by 3 bases and J by 3 bases, with 4 bases of the junction left unmatched. CDR3 residues: CASSHVAGGGYEQYF. The CDR3 DNA reads as TGCGCCAGCAGCCACGTAGCGGGGGGGGGCTACGAGCAGTACTTC.

The sample holds many counts of this clonotype. The chain joins TRBV29-1 to TRBJ2-1; the D is unclear. CDR3 length: 12 amino acids. Trimming removed 0 bases from V and 13 bases from J, with 13 bases in between. Germline V lookup: CDR1 SQVTM, CDR2 ANQGSEA. The CDR3 DNA reads TGCAGCGTTGAAGAAGCTGGCGGAAAACAGTTCTTC. Residues: CSVEEAGGKQFF.

This clonotype was seen many times. The gene calls are TRBV29-1 and TRBJ1-2; no clear D. The V end was cut by 3 bases, the J end by 4 bases, with 12 bases between. Looked up from germline, CDR1 is SQVTM and CDR2 is ANQGSEA. There are 13 residues in the CDR3. The CDR3 nucleotides are TGCAGCGTTGAGCCCACTCCCTTCTATGGCTACACCTTC. Its translation: CSVEPTPFYGYTF.

The chain has TRBV13 and TRBJ2-1; 9 bases fit TRBD2. The germline V gene has CDR1 PRHDT and CDR2 FYEKMQ (reference sequence). V was clipped by 5 bases and J by 5 bases; unmatched bases: 7. This CDR3 is built from 15 residues. The CDR3 DNA follows: TGTGCCAGCAGCCCACGGACTAGCGTACACAATGAGCAGTTCTTC. Translation gives CASSPRTSVHNEQFF. Full variable domain (remainder filled in from reference TRBV13 and TRBJ2-1): AAGVIQSPRHLIKEKRETATLKCYPIPRHDTVYWYQQGPGQDPQFLISFYEKMQSDKGSIPDRFSAQQFSDYHSELNMSSLELGDSALYFCASSPRTSVHNEQFFGPGTRLTVL.

The V call is TRBV24-1, the J call TRBJ2-1, with 12 bases aligning to TRBD1. The V and J ends lost 10 bases and 0 bases, in that order; junction bases with no gene match: 27. The CDR3 runs 23 residues. The germline CDR1 and CDR2 sequences are KGHDR and SFDVKD. The CDR3 DNA is TGTGCCACAAGTCCGGGGACAGGGGGCCCGACGTGGGTAGCGGGAGCCTCCTACAATGAGCAGTTCTTC. It encodes CATSPGTGGPTWVAGASYNEQFF.

On this clonotype itself: A much more abundant neighbour one base away suggests this may be a read error. This chain joins TRBV9 and TRBJ2-1; TRBD1 might be the D (5 bases). CDR3 length: 14 amino acids. Trimming removed 0 bases at V and 9 bases at J, with 13 bases between. Germline lookup yields CDR1 SGDLS and CDR2 YYNGEE. The CDR3 DNA is TGTGCCAGCAGCGTAGACGGGCTAAGGGGTGAGCAGTTCTTC. Translated, it gives CASSVDGLRGEQFF.

This clonotype was seen many times. The V and J genes are TRBV6-5 and TRBJ2-2, with D perhaps being TRBD1 or TRBD2 (5 bases each). This CDR3 is 13 amino acids long. The V gene's germline CDR1 is MNHEY and CDR2 SVGAGI. V was pared by 3 bases and J by 6 bases, with 8 bases between. CDR3 bases: TGTGCCAGCAGTTATCAGGGAGCCGGGGAGCTGTTTTTT. Protein: CASSYQGAGELFF.

This clonotype was detected only a few times. The chain joins TRBV12-3 or TRBV12-4 to TRBJ2-7, with D unclear. V dropped 6 bases and J dropped 1 base, with 19 bases sitting between them. The CDR3 has 16 amino acids. The DNA of the CDR3 is TGTGCCAGCAGCCCGGATTTATACCGGGTGTCCTACGAGCAGTACTTC. Translation gives CASSPDLYRVSYEQYF.

This clonotype was recorded many times. This sequence joins TRBV11-1 and TRBJ2-2; 15 bases fit TRBD2. CDR1 is SGHAT, CDR2 FQDESV, per germline (reference sequence). J gave up 2 bases and V 2 bases, and 6 bases lay outside the gene matches. The CDR3 totals 19 residues. The CDR3 is CASSLPGLAGGPNTGELFF. The CDR3 coding sequence is TGTGCCAGCAGCTTACCCGGACTAGCGGGAGGGCCCAACACCGGGGAGCTGTTTTTT.